These 24 T cell receptor beta chains originate from one sample sequenced in a study of CD8+ T cells in alopecia areata. RNA, once extracted, was reverse transcribed into cDNA for use as the sequencing template. Here immunoSEQ multiplex PCR was the method, and the copy in TCRdb shows in-frame clones only, minus some. Of 170,000 or so clones in the sample, about 63% were seen once. The sequencing used CD4+ T cells sorted from blood, collected at week 0. Every receptor here comes from a human donor with alopecia areata.

This clone was seen a few times. The chain is built from TRBV5-1 and TRBJ1-5; 11 bases agree with TRBD1. CDR1 is SGHRS and CDR2 is YFSETQ in the germline V gene. V gave up 4 bases and J gave up 2 bases; unmatched junction bases: 2. The CDR3 loop spans 15 amino acids. This chain's CDR3 is CASSPGQGGNQPQHF. CDR3 nucleotides: TGCGCCAGCAGCCCGGGACAGGGGGGCAATCAGCCCCAGCATTTT.

This clone was recorded many times. The chain links TRBV19 to TRBJ1-6, with TRBD1 matching over 7 bases. With 0 bases clipped from V and 6 bases from J, the junction kept 5 bases outside the gene matches. This CDR3 is 16 amino acids long. Germline values: CDR1 LNHDA, CDR2 SQIVND (reference sequence). CDR3 sequence reads: CASSIDPRQGNSPLHF. The CDR3 DNA sequence: TGTGCCAGTAGTATAGATCCTCGACAGGGTAATTCACCCCTCCACTTT.

This clone was detected only a few times. The V and J genes are TRBV7-2 and TRBJ2-1, with D possibly matching TRBD2 (5 bases). V shed 0 bases and J shed 5 bases, with 17 bases lying between them. The CDR3 sequence is 17 residues long. The germline gives CDR1 SGHTA, CDR2 FQGNSA. The CDR3 DNA follows: TGTGCCAGCAGCTTAGCGGGTCCGGGGTTGGGAGACAATGAGCAGTTCTTC. It codes for CASSLAGPGLGDNEQFF.

This clone was detected a few times. The V and J genes are TRBV20-1 and TRBJ2-1, with D unclear. CDR3 length equals 11 residues. Germline loops: CDR1 DFQATT, CDR2 SNEGSKA (reference sequence). V shed 5 bases and J shed 6 bases, with 8 bases lying between them. The CDR3 nucleotides read TGCAGTGCTCATGGGTCCAATGAGCAGTTCTTC. Amino acids: CSAHGSNEQFF.

The V call is TRBV29-1, the J call TRBJ2-7; 7 nucleotides line up with TRBD1. CDR1 is SQVTM and CDR2 is ANQGSEA in the germline V gene. V shed 3 bases, J shed 6 bases, and the junction held 8 bases outside the gene matches. This CDR3 spans 13 amino acids. The CDR3 bases are TGCAGCGTTGACCACCAGCCAGGGGGCGAGCAGTACTTC. This sequence encodes CSVDHQPGGEQYF.

This clone was detected once. The rearrangement uses TRBV19 and TRBJ1-6; no clear D gene. The CDR3 extends over 17 amino acids. V shed 6 bases and J shed 4 bases, with 19 bases lying between them. Germline V gives CDR1 LNHDA, CDR2 SQIVND (reference sequence). The CDR3 region is CASSPDAQTKYNSPLHF. The CDR3 DNA follows: TGTGCCAGTAGCCCGGACGCCCAGACAAAATATAATTCACCCCTCCACTTT.

This clone was seen only a few times. The CDR3 region has the DNA TGTGCCAGCAGTGACCGGCTCTATGGCTACACCTTC. Translated, it gives CASSDRLYGYTF. The chain employs TRBV6-5 and TRBJ1-2, with D uncertain. This CDR3 has 12 amino acids. Germline assignment: CDR1 MNHEY and CDR2 SVGAGI. V lost 5 bases, J lost 4 bases, and 8 bases lay in between.

The chain combines TRBV14 with TRBJ2-4, with D tentatively TRBD2 (5 bases). Germline V CDR1 and CDR2: SGHDN, FVKESK. V lost 4 bases, J lost 2 bases, and 12 bases lay in between. CDR3 size: 15 residues. The CDR3, as DNA: TGTGCCAGCAGCCCTCTTGGACTGACCAAAAACATTCAGTACTTC. It translates to CASSPLGLTKNIQYF.

The chain recombines TRBV6-8 with TRBJ2-6; 7 bases match TRBD1. The CDR3 length is 18 residues. V gave up 1 base and J gave up 0 bases; unmatched junction bases: 6. From germline, CDR1 is MNHGY and CDR2 SAAAGT. The CDR3 DNA reads as TGTGCCAGCAGTTACTGGACAGGAACCAGCTCTGGGGCCAACGTCCTGACTTTC. Protein sequence: CASSYWTGTSSGANVLTF.

This clone came up a few times. V gene TRBV10-3 combines with J gene TRBJ1-5; D is ambiguous. This CDR3 has 13 amino acids. Germline V lookup: CDR1 ENHRY, CDR2 SYGVKD. V lost 8 bases to trimming and J lost 0 bases, with 8 bases between them. The CDR3 sequence is CAIRPNSNQPQHF. For the CDR3, the DNA is TGTGCCATCCGTCCCAATAGCAATCAGCCCCAGCATTTT.

The V gene is TRBV28, the J gene TRBJ1-1; D not resolved. The CDR3 runs 14 residues. Germline CDR1 MDHEN, CDR2 SYDVKM. Trimming removed 7 bases from V and 0 bases from J, with 12 bases in between. Written as DNA, the CDR3 is TGTGCCAGCACACCGGCGCGCATGAACACTGAAGCTTTCTTT. This gives the protein CASTPARMNTEAFF.

V gene TRBV14 combines with J gene TRBJ1-2, with D possibly being TRBD1 (5 bases). In germline, CDR1 is SGHDN, CDR2 FVKESK. This CDR3 is built from 15 residues. V was cut by 1 base and J by 7 bases, with 16 bases left in between. Here the CDR3 reads CASSQVSGGIGGYTF. CDR3 nucleotides: TGTGCCAGCAGCCAAGTATCCGGGGGGATCGGTGGCTACACCTTC.

The V gene is TRBV5-1, the J gene TRBJ2-5; D not resolved. Germline values: CDR1 SGHRS, CDR2 YFSETQ. Trimming took 5 bases from V and 1 from J, leaving 12 bases between them. The CDR3 is made up of 14 amino acids. The CDR3 coding sequence is TGCGCCAGCAGTAGGCAGCCCAGCCAAGAGACCCAGTACTTC. Its translation: CASSRQPSQETQYF.

This clone was found a few times. This chain joins TRBV5-1 and TRBJ2-7; 8 nucleotides match TRBD1. The CDR3 contains 15 residues. V was pared by 0 bases and J by 1 base, with 3 bases of the junction left unmatched. Looked up from germline, CDR1 is SGHRS and CDR2 is YFSETQ. The CDR3 DNA reads as TGCGCCAGCAGCTTGGTAGGACAGGGATCCTACGAGCAGTACTTC. Translating it yields CASSLVGQGSYEQYF.

The chain couples TRBV4-3 to TRBJ2-3, with TRBD1 matching 9 bases. V was clipped by 1 base and J by 3 bases; unmatched bases: 11. Germline CDR1 and CDR2: LGHNA and YSLEER. This CDR3 region has 18 residues. DNA for the CDR3: TGCGCCAGCAGCCAAGGTCCGAATCCGGGACAGGGAACAGATACGCAGTATTTT. Encoded protein: CASSQGPNPGQGTDTQYF.

This clone was recorded only once. The chain recombines TRBV23-1 with TRBJ1-2; a weak D match, TRBD1 (5 bases). TRBV23-1 is filed as an ORF, its function uncertain. This CDR3 is built from 14 residues. V was clipped by 2 bases and J by 4 bases, with 11 bases between them. CDR3 loop: CASSQRTTFYGYTF. The CDR3 region has the DNA TGCGCCAGCAGTCAAAGGACAACGTTCTATGGCTACACCTTC.

There are a few counts of this clone. The chain carries TRBV7-2 and TRBJ2-4; 8 bases are a match to TRBD1. The CDR3 spans 13 residues. Germline loops: CDR1 SGHTA, CDR2 FQGNSA. Trimming at V came to 8 bases and at J to 8 bases, leaving 8 bases not matched to a gene. CDR3 residues: CASVSGGSDIQYF. Here the CDR3 DNA reads TGTGCCAGCGTTTCAGGGGGCAGTGACATTCAGTACTTC.

The rearrangement links TRBV6-5 to TRBJ1-1, with no clear D. This CDR3 has 11 residues. V was pared by 7 bases and J by 11 bases, with 14 bases between. CDR1 and CDR2 (germline): MNHEY, SVGAGI. This CDR3 is CASTQSNRAFF. The CDR3 region has the DNA TGTGCCAGCACTCAGTCCAATAGGGCTTTCTTT.

The rearrangement joins TRBV11-2 to TRBJ2-7; D possibly corresponds to TRBD2 (7 bases). Trimming left V 5 bases short and J 2 bases short, with 13 bases between. The V gene's germline CDR1 is SGHAT and CDR2 FQNNGV. This CDR3 spans 14 amino acids. The CDR3 DNA sequence: TGTGCCAGCAGCCGGGGGGCCGACCCCTACGAGCAGTACTTC. Its translation is CASSRGADPYEQYF.

This chain joins TRBV7-9 and TRBJ2-4; no firm D call. Per germline, CDR1 SEHNR and CDR2 FQNEAQ (reference sequence). V lost 0 bases to trimming and J lost 5 bases, with 5 bases between them. The CDR3 contains 13 residues. The CDR3 DNA is TGTGCCAGCAGCTTAGCGGGCGAAAACATTCAGTACTTC. This translates into CASSLAGENIQYF. Variable domain in full (rest from reference TRBV7-9 and TRBJ2-4): DTGVSQNPRHKITKRGQNVTFRCDPISEHNRLYWYRQTLGQGPEFLTYFQNEAQLEKSRLLSDRFSAERPKGSFSTLEIQRTEQGDSAMYLCASSLAGENIQYFGAGTRLSVL.

The chain joins TRBV7-9 to TRBJ2-5; no clear D. The CDR3 sequence is 13 residues long. The V and J ends lost 2 bases and 5 bases respectively, with 9 bases between them. Germline V lookup: CDR1 SEHNR, CDR2 FQNEAQ (reference sequence). The CDR3 reads CASSLLDLETQYF. CDR3 sequence (DNA): TGTGCCAGCAGCTTATTAGATTTGGAGACCCAGTACTTC.

V usage is TRBV29-1 and J usage is TRBJ2-7; D is undetermined. Germline V gives CDR1 SQVTM, CDR2 ANQGSEA. Trimming took off 7 bases at V and 3 bases at J, with 13 bases between the two ends. This CDR3 has 12 residues. DNA for the CDR3: TGCAGCGGGGCGGACGGTTTCTACGAGCAGTACTTC. Its translation: CSGADGFYEQYF.

The chain couples TRBV28 to TRBJ2-5; 7 nucleotides match TRBD1. TRBJ2-7 matches the DNA end more closely, so the J call is doubtful. The CDR3 contains 14 residues. Germline-derived CDR1 and CDR2 are MDHEN and SYDVKM. CDR3 region: CASSPGQRSYEQYF. The CDR3 nucleotides are TGTGCCAGCAGTCCGGGACAGCGCTCCTACGAGCAGTACTTC.

The V gene is TRBV4-3, the J gene TRBJ1-2; no clear D gene. V lost 4 bases and J 8 bases, leaving 17 bases between the germline ends. Per germline, CDR1 LGHNA and CDR2 YSLEER. The CDR3 runs to 14 residues. CDR3 in amino acids: CASSRTRAREGYTF. As DNA, the CDR3 is TGCGCCAGCAGCCGAACCCGGGCCCGGGAGGGCTACACCTTC.